A single sample gave rise to the 9 T cell receptor beta chains below, sequenced in a study of blood T cell repertoires in COVID-19. Repertoires were generated with immunoSEQ multiplex PCR, while TCRdb's copy carries only in-frame clones and drops some. In the table there are 150,000 to 200,000 clones, roughly 90% of which are singletons. Sequenced material: peripheral blood. The receptors come from a woman aged 45-65 years with acute or convalescent COVID-19.

J is TRBJ1-5 and V is TRBV5-1, with D hard to call. This CDR3 contains 13 residues. Per germline, CDR1 SGHRS and CDR2 YFSETQ. Deletions cut 2 bases from V and 7 bases from J, with 10 bases between. This CDR3 reads CASSFEGGQPQHF. The CDR3 bases are TGCGCCAGCAGCTTCGAGGGTGGGCAGCCCCAGCATTTT.

DNA for the CDR3: TGTGCCAGCAGCCTTCACCCACAGGGTGGCTATGGCTACACCTTC. Amino acids: CASSLHPQGGYGYTF. V usage is TRBV7-2 and J usage is TRBJ1-2; a possible D gene is TRBD1 (6 bases). This CDR3 spans 15 amino acids. Between the trimmed V and J ends, which lost 5 bases and 4 bases, there was a span of 17 bases. Germline V gene data show CDR1 as SGHTA and CDR2 as FQGNSA.

The chain combines TRBV14 with TRBJ1-4; D is uncertain. The CDR3 is 13 amino acids. V was clipped by 6 bases and J by 4 bases, with 9 bases between them. Per the germline V gene, CDR1 is SGHDN and CDR2 is FVKESK. The CDR3 loop is CASRPTVNEKLFF. Written as DNA, the CDR3 is TGTGCCAGCAGACCCACGGTTAATGAAAAACTGTTTTTT.

The CDR3 loop reads CASSSPGGWVHF. The CDR3 DNA is TGTGCCAGCAGTAGCCCGGGAGGGTGGGTTCATTTT. The chain uses TRBV6-2 or TRBV6-3 and TRBJ1-5; D not resolved. V was clipped by 5 bases and J by 16 bases, with 18 bases between them. CDR3 length: 12 residues. Germline CDR1 is MNHEY and CDR2 is SVGEGT.

The chain recombines TRBV27 with TRBJ1-2; D is perhaps TRBD1 (6 bases). In germline, CDR1 is MNHEY, CDR2 SMNVEV (reference sequence). Trimming stripped 2 bases from V and 4 bases from J, with 17 bases between. There are 16 residues in the CDR3. The CDR3 loop is CASSLGFGGAGYGYTF. The CDR3, as DNA: TGTGCCAGCAGTTTAGGTTTCGGGGGGGCGGGCTATGGCTACACCTTC.

This chain connects TRBV5-4 to TRBJ2-6; D gene unclear. Germline CDR1 reads SGHNT; CDR2 reads YYREEE (reference sequence). Trimming took off 6 bases at V and 5 bases at J, with 6 bases between the two ends. CDR3 size: 12 residues. DNA of the CDR3: TGTGCCAGCATTCTCTGGGCCAACGTCCTGACTTTC. This translates into CASILWANVLTF.

V gene TRBV4-3 combines with J gene TRBJ2-3; TRBD1 matches at 10 bases. The length of the CDR3 is 16 residues. The V and J ends lost 3 bases and 6 bases, in that order; junction bases with no gene match: 9. From germline, CDR1 is LGHNA and CDR2 YSLEER. CDR3 in amino acids: CASSHAPGQGWDTQYF. The DNA of the CDR3 is TGCGCCAGCAGCCACGCGCCGGGACAGGGGTGGGATACGCAGTATTTT.

The CDR3, as DNA: TGTGCCAGCAGCCACTGGGACAGTTTGCTTTACAATGAGCAGTTCTTC. Its translation: CASSHWDSLLYNEQFF. This chain connects TRBV5-6 to TRBJ2-1; 7 nucleotides line up with TRBD1. V dropped 4 bases and J dropped 4; count of bases not matched to a gene: 11. CDR3 length equals 16 residues. The germline CDR1 and CDR2 sequences are SGHDT and YYEEEE.

This clone was detected a few times. This rearrangement joins TRBV19 to TRBJ1-1; D is possibly TRBD1 (5 bases). The V gene lost 6 bases and the J gene lost 3 bases, with 17 bases spanning the gap. Germline CDR1 reads LNHDA; CDR2 reads SQIVND (reference sequence). The length of the CDR3 is 15 residues. The CDR3 reads CASRGRGSLDTEAFF. The CDR3 coding sequence is TGTGCCAGTAGGGGAAGGGGCAGCCTGGACACTGAAGCTTTCTTT.